These 8 T cell receptor beta chains came from one sample sequenced in a study of beta chain features in type 1 diabetes. Findings and limits, study-wide: Type 1 diabetes patients showed a moderate but significant shortening of TCRB CDR3s in all four CD4+ subsets.

The entirety of the isolated RNA underwent reverse transcription, so expressed TCRB transcripts were sequenced. Only in-frame clones appear in the TCRdb table, and some are missing; sequencing was by immunoSEQ multiplex PCR. The sample comprises about 160,000 clones, 6.5% to 10% of which are singletons, and approximately 0.54% rests with the top ten. These TCRs' antigens remain unknown. Specimen: central memory CD4+ T cells from blood. The source of these receptors is a woman younger than 30 with type 1 diabetes.

The chain couples TRBV7-9 to TRBJ2-7; 7 nucleotides line up with TRBD1. Germline V lookup: CDR1 SEHNR, CDR2 FQNEAQ (reference sequence). The CDR3 runs 18 residues. The junction had 14 bases not matched to a gene; V was cut back by 3 bases and J by 0 bases. As DNA, the CDR3 is TGTGCCAGCAGCTTTTTAGGCGAGGGACAGTCGAGCTCCTACGAGCAGTACTTC. Its translation: CASSFLGEGQSSSYEQYF. The full variable domain, with the rest looked up from reference TRBV7-9 and TRBJ2-7, is DTGVSQNPRHKITKRGQNVTFRCDPISEHNRLYWYRQTLGQGPEFLTYFQNEAQLEKSRLLSDRFSAERPKGSFSTLEIQRTEQGDSAMYLCASSFLGEGQSSSYEQYFGPGTRLTVT.

This clone was seen a handful of times. The rearrangement joins TRBV29-1 to TRBJ2-1, with 8 bases aligning to TRBD2. This CDR3 contains 15 residues. Germline V gives CDR1 SQVTM, CDR2 ANQGSEA. J lost 3 bases, V lost 6 bases, and 10 bases had no gene match. DNA of the CDR3: TGCAGCGTAACAGGGATAAGCGGGGGCTACAATGAGCAGTTCTTC. Protein: CSVTGISGGYNEQFF.

This clone was picked up a small number of times. The V and J genes are TRBV4-3 and TRBJ2-3; maybe TRBD1 (7 bases). V gave up 4 bases and J gave up 8 bases, with 10 bases separating them. This CDR3 region has 12 residues. The germline CDR1 and CDR2 sequences are LGHNA and YSLEER. The CDR3 is CASSPGGRTQYF. Here the CDR3 DNA reads TGCGCCAGCAGCCCAGGGGGGCGTACGCAGTATTTT.

There are a few counts of this clone. The chain has TRBV7-2 and TRBJ2-3, with 7 bases matching TRBD2. The CDR3 is made up of 15 amino acids. After removal of 5 bases from V and 2 bases from J, the junction contained 7 bases not matched to a gene. Germline assignment: CDR1 SGHTA and CDR2 FQGNSA. CDR3 sequence (DNA): TGTGCCAGCAGCCGTACTAGCGCCCACACAGATACGCAGTATTTT. Protein sequence: CASSRTSAHTDTQYF.

The chain is built from TRBV9 and TRBJ2-1, with 10 bases aligning to TRBD2. Germline loops: CDR1 SGDLS, CDR2 YYNGEE. The junction had 5 bases not matched to a gene; V was cut back by 1 base and J by 10 bases. CDR3 length: 14 amino acids. The chain's CDR3 is CASSVTSGMSEQFF. The CDR3 nucleotides read TGTGCCAGCAGCGTAACTAGCGGGATGAGCGAGCAGTTCTTC.

The chain carries TRBV9 and TRBJ2-3, with 9 bases matching TRBD2. V gave up 6 bases and J gave up 0 bases; unmatched junction bases: 8. The CDR3 has 16 residues. Germline assignment: CDR1 SGDLS and CDR2 YYNGEE. CDR3 protein: CASTARGGLSTDTQYF. CDR3 DNA: TGTGCCAGCACCGCGCGGGGGGGCCTGAGCACAGATACGCAGTATTTT.

The sample holds a few counts of this clone. This chain links TRBV28 with TRBJ2-7; D may be TRBD1 (6 bases). V shed 5 bases and J shed 0 bases, with 11 bases lying between them. This CDR3 region has 14 residues. Germline loops: CDR1 MDHEN, CDR2 SYDVKM. The DNA for the CDR3 is TGTGCCAGCAGTCGCCCGGGACACTCCTACGAGCAGTACTTC. Translating it yields CASSRPGHSYEQYF.

This clone was detected a few times. The rearrangement joins TRBV6-6 to TRBJ1-1, with D unresolved. Germline V gene sequence: CDR1 MNHNY, CDR2 SVGAGI (reference sequence). The CDR3 totals 15 residues. V lost 0 bases and J 0 bases, leaving 8 bases between the germline ends. The CDR3 DNA reads as TGTGCCAGCAGTTACTCCGGACTTATGAACACTGAAGCTTTCTTT. It codes for CASSYSGLMNTEAFF.